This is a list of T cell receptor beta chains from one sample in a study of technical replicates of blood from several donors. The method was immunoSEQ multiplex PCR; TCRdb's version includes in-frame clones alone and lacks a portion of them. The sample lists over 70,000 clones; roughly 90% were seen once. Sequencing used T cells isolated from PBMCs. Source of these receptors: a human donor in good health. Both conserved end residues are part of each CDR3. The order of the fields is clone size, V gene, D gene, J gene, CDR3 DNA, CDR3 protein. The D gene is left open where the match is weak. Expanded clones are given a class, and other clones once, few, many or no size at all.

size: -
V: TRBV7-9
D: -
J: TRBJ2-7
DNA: TGTGCCAGCAGCTTAGGTTCACAGATCTACGAGCAGTACTTC
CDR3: CASSLGSQIYEQYF

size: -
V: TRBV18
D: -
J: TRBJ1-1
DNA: TGTGCCAGCTCACCTGGGCAGTCCTTCCCCCTGAACACTGAAGCTTTCTTT
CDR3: CASSPGQSFPLNTEAFF

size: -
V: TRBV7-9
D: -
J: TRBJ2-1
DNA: TGTGCCAGCAGCTTACCGGACAGCGTATATGAGCAGTTCTTC
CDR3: CASSLPDSVYEQFF

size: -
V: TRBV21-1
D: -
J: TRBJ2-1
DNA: TGTGCCAGCAGCAACAAAGACAGGGCCACTAGCGGGAGAGGGTTCTACAATGAGCAGTTCTTC
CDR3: CASSNKDRATSGRGFYNEQFF

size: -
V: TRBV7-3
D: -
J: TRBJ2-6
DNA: TGTGCCAGCAGCCCCCCGGGGGCCAACGTCCTGACTTTC
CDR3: CASSPPGANVLTF

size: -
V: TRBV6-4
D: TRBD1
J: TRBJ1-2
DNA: TGTGCCAGCAGTCCGGACAGGGGGCTAAGCTACACCTTC
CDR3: CASSPDRGLSYTF

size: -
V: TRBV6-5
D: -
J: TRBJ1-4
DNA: TGTGCCAGCAGGTTAGACGGGGGTCGTAACGAAAAACTGTTTTTT
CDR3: CASRLDGGRNEKLFF

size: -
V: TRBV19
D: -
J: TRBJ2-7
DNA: TGTGCCAGTAGTATAATCCACTCCTACGAGCAGTACTTC
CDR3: CASSIIHSYEQYF

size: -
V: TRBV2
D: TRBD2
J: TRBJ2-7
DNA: TGTGCCAGCAGTAGCGGGAGGACCTACGAGCAGTACTTC
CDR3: CASSSGRTYEQYF

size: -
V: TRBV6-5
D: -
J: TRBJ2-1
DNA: TGTGCCAGCAGCCTACAGGGCAGCTCCTACAATGAGCAGTTCTTC
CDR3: CASSLQGSSYNEQFF

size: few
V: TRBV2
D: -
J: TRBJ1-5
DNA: TGTGCCAGCAGTGCTCGGAATCAGCCCCAGCATTTT
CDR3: CASSARNQPQHF

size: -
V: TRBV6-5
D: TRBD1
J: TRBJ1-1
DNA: TGTGCCAGCAGTTACTCGAAGGGGGCTGACACTGAAGCTTTCTTT
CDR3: CASSYSKGADTEAFF

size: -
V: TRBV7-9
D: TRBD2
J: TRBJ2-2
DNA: TGTGCCAGCAGCTCTAGACTAGCAGGAATCCCCGGGGAGCTGTTTTTT
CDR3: CASSSRLAGIPGELFF

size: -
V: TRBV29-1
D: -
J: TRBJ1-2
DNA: TGCAGCGCCGACACGTCCGGCTACACCTTC
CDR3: CSADTSGYTF

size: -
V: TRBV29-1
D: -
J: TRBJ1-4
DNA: TGCAGCGTTGACCCAACTGCAACTAATGAAAAACTGTTTTTT
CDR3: CSVDPTATNEKLFF

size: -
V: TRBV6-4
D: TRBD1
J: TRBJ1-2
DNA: TGTGCCAGCAGTCCCACCGGGACAGGGGGTGGCTACACCTTC
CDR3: CASSPTGTGGGYTF

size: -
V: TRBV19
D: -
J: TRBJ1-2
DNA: TGTGCCAGTAAACTGCAAGCTAACTATGGCTACACCTTC
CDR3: CASKLQANYGYTF

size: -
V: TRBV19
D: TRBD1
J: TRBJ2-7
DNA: TGTGCCAGAGGATTAGACAGGGTTTCCGCCTACGAGCAGTACTTC
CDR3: CARGLDRVSAYEQYF

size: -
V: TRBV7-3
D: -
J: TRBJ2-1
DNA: TGTGCCAGCAGCTCCACCTACAATGAGCAGTTCTTC
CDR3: CASSSTYNEQFF

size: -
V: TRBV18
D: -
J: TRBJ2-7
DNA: TGTGCCAGCTCACCAGACAGTGGGCTAGCCTACGAGCAGTACTTC
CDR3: CASSPDSGLAYEQYF

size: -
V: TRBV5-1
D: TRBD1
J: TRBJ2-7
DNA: TGCGCCAGCAGCTTGGTTGACAGGGTCGCTTCCAACGAGCAGTACTTC
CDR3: CASSLVDRVASNEQYF

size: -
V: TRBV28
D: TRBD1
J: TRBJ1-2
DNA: TGTGCCAGCAGTTTATGGCAGGGGGCATGGACCTTC
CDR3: CASSLWQGAWTF

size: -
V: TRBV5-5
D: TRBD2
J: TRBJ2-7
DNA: TGTGCCAGCAGCAGATCGTCTAGCGGGAGGGCCTACGAGCAGTACTTC
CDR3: CASSRSSSGRAYEQYF

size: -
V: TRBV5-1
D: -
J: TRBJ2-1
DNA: TGCGCCAGCAGGACCTGGAGGAGCTCCTACAATGAGCAGTTCTTC
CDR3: CASRTWRSSYNEQFF

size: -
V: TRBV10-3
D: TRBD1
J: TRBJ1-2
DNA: TGTGCCACCAAGGGGGCCTCCTATGGCTACACCTTC
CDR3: CATKGASYGYTF

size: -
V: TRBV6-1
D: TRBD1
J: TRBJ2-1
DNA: TGTGCCAGCAGTGAAACCCTGGGACAGAGTTACAATGAGCAGTTCTTC
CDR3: CASSETLGQSYNEQFF

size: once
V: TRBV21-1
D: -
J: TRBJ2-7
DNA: TGTGCCAGCAGCACAAAATCCCGACAGGATTCACCTATTGAGGCCGAGCAGTACTTC
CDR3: CASSTKSRQDSPIEAEQYF

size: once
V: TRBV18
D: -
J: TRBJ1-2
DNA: TGTGCCAGCTCACCAACCCCAGGGTTGAAAGTTGACTATGGCTACACCTTC
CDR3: CASSPTPGLKVDYGYTF

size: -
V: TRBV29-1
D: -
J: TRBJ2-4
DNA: TGCAGCGTTGAAAGAGGCCCCCTACCCAAAAACATTCAGTACTTC
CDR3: CSVERGPLPKNIQYF

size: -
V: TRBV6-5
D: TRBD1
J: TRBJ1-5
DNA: TGTGCCAGCAGTAGGGGACAGGGGCATCAGCCCCAGCATTTT
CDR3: CASSRGQGHQPQHF

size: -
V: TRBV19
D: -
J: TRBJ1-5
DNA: TGTGCCAGTAATGGGTTTCCCGGGCAGCCCCAGCATTTT
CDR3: CASNGFPGQPQHF

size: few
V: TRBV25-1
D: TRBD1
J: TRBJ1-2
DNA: TGTGCCAGCACGACAGGGAGATACTATGGCTACACCTTC
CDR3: CASTTGRYYGYTF

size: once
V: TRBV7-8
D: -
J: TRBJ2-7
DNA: TGTGCCAGCAGCTTACCCGAGGGAGGCACCTACGAGCAGTACTTC
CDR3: CASSLPEGGTYEQYF

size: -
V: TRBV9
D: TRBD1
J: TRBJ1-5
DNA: TGTGCCAGCAGCGTGGACAGGGGTGATCAGCCCCAGCATTTT
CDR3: CASSVDRGDQPQHF

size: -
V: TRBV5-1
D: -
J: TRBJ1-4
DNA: TGCGCCAGCAGCTTATGGGGCCAGGACACCGGGCTGTTTTTT
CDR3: CASSLWGQDTGLFF

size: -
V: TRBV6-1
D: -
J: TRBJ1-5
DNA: TGTGCCAGCACGAGGTATAGCAATCAGCCCCAGCATTTT
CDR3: CASTRYSNQPQHF

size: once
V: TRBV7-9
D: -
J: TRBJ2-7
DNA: TGTGCCAGCAGCTCGACAGGCACCCTAAGCGAGCAGTACTTC
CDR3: CASSSTGTLSEQYF

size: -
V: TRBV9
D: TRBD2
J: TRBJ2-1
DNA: TGTGCCAGCAGCGTAGGACTAGCTGTCTACAATGAGCAGTTCTTC
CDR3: CASSVGLAVYNEQFF

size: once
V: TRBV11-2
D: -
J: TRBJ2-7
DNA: TGTGCCAGCAGCCCACCCACTAGTGTCTACGAGCAGTACTTC
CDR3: CASSPPTSVYEQYF

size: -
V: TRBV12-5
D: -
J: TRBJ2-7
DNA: TGTGCTAGTGGTGGAGACCTGTACGAGCAGTACTTC
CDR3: CASGGDLYEQYF

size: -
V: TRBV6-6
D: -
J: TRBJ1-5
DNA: TGTGCCAGCAGACTGCCTAATAGCAATCAGCCCCAGCATTTT
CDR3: CASRLPNSNQPQHF

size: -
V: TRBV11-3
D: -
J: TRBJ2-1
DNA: TGTGCCAGCAGCTTAGGGGGGCGGGTTGAGCAGTTCTTC
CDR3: CASSLGGRVEQFF

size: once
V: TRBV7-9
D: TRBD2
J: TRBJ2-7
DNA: TGTGCCAGCAGCCCGGGGGGCTACGAGCAGTACTTC
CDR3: CASSPGGYEQYF

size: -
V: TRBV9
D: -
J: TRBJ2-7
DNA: TGTGCCAGCAGCGTAGGAGGGGGCGAGCAGTACTTC
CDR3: CASSVGGGEQYF

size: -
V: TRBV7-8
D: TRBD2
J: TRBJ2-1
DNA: TGTGCCAGCAGCTTTGATAGCGGGAGGGCTGGGTACAATGAGCAGTTCTTC
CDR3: CASSFDSGRAGYNEQFF